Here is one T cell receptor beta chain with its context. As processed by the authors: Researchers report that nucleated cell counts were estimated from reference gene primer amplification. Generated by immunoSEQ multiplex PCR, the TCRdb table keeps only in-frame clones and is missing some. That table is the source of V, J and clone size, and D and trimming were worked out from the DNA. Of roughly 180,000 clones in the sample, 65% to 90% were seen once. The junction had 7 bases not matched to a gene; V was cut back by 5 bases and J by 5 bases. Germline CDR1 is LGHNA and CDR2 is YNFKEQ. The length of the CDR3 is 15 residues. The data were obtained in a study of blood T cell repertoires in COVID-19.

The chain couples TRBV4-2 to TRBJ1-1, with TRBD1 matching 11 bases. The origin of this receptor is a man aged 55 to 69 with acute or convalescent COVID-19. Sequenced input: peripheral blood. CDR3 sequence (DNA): TGTGCCAGCAGCGTCGGCGGGACAGGGGGGACTGAAGCTTTCTTT. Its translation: CASSVGGTGGTEAFF.